One and the same sample provided the 16 T cell receptor beta chains below, sequenced in a study of blood T cell repertoires in COVID-19 (dated by TCRdb to 2020 to 2021). The protocol used for the library was the immunoSEQ multiplex PCR assay. Here the immuneACCESS table is served through TCRdb, limited to in-frame sequences with V and J called. Missing clones are a known gap in these copies; in checked studies unresolved V genes cover under half, and the rest lacks a known reason. A total of 18,000 or so clones appear in this sample, roughly 91% of them only once. The ten largest clones capture around 7.2% of the sample. Sequenced: peripheral blood. The receptor source for this set is a human donor in a cohort sampled during active COVID-19.

CDR3 coding DNA: TGTGCCAGCAGTGCCCGACAGGGGATCGGGAACAATGAGCAGTTCTTC. It is translated as CASSARQGIGNNEQFF. V and J are TRBV6-1 and TRBJ2-1, with 8 bases fitting TRBD1. V dropped 4 bases and J dropped 5; count of bases not matched to a gene: 10. Germline values: CDR1 MNHNS, CDR2 SASEGT. This CDR3 comprises 16 residues.

The rearrangement joins TRBV6-5 to TRBJ2-7; D possibly corresponds to TRBD2 (5 bases). There are 15 residues in the CDR3. CDR1 is MNHEY and CDR2 is SVGAGI in the germline V gene. Trimming cost V 4 bases and J 0 bases, with 13 bases left between them. The CDR3 sequence is CASSFASGSSYEQYF. The DNA of the CDR3 is TGTGCCAGCAGTTTTGCTTCGGGGAGCTCCTACGAGCAGTACTTC.

The chain recombines TRBV30 with TRBJ2-7; TRBD2 aligns across 7 bases. The CDR3 runs 15 residues. Germline CDR1 GTSNPN, CDR2 SVGIG (reference sequence). The trim removed 0 bases at V and 6 bases at J, leaving 11 bases unmatched. Here the CDR3 reads CAWSVIGGGNGEQYF. The CDR3 nucleotides are TGTGCCTGGAGTGTCATTGGGGGGGGAAATGGCGAGCAGTACTTC.

The chain is built from TRBV10-1 and TRBJ2-5, with TRBD2 matching over 11 bases. The V segment lost 5 bases and the J segment 4 bases; nucleotides outside the gene matches: 9. This CDR3 comprises 16 residues. The germline gives CDR1 WNHNN, CDR2 SYGVQD (reference sequence). The CDR3 spells CASSPVLAGEGETQYF. The DNA for the CDR3 is TGCGCCAGCAGTCCAGTACTAGCGGGAGAGGGAGAGACCCAGTACTTC.

The chain employs TRBV29-1 and TRBJ2-7; 11 bases are a match to TRBD1. The CDR3 extends over 13 amino acids. CDR1 SQVTM and CDR2 ANQGSEA come from the germline V gene. Trimming removed 6 bases from V and 6 bases from J; junction bases left unmatched: 7. CDR3 protein: CSVTPGTGGEQYF. Written as DNA, the CDR3 is TGCAGCGTGACCCCCGGGACAGGGGGCGAGCAGTACTTC.

The rearrangement joins TRBV2 to TRBJ1-2, with 10 positions matching TRBD1. This CDR3 spans 13 amino acids. V gave up 6 bases and J gave up 2 bases; unmatched junction bases: 0. In germline, CDR1 is SNHLY, CDR2 FYNNEI. CDR3 in amino acids: CASRGQGNYGYTF. As DNA, the CDR3 is TGTGCCAGCAGGGGACAGGGGAACTATGGCTACACCTTC. Variable domain in full (rest from reference TRBV2 and TRBJ1-2): EPEVTQTPSHQVTQMGQEVILRCVPISNHLYFYWYRQILGQKVEFLVSFYNNEISEKSEIFDDQFSVERPDGSNFTLKIRSTKLEDSAMYFCASRGQGNYGYTFGSGTRLTVV.

The chain joins TRBV11-3 to TRBJ1-1; no clear D. The germline CDR1 and CDR2 sequences are SGHNT and YENEEA. The CDR3 consists of 13 residues. V was clipped by 1 base and J by 5 bases, with 8 bases between them. Written as DNA, the CDR3 is TGTGCCAGCAGCTTAGTTGCGGGAACTGAAGCTTTCTTT. This gives the protein CASSLVAGTEAFF. The full variable domain, in which reference TRBV11-3 and TRBJ1-1 provide the parts outside the CDR3, is EAGVVQSPRYKIIEKKQPVAFWCNPISGHNTLYWYLQNLGQGPELLIRYENEEAVDDSQLPKDRFSAERLKGVDSTLKIQPAELGDSAVYLCASSLVAGTEAFFGQGTRLTVV.

The rearrangement uses TRBV19 and TRBJ2-2; the D gene is possibly TRBD1 (5 bases). The CDR3 is 15 residues long. Trimming removed 1 base from V and 6 bases from J, with 12 bases in between. Germline CDR1 reads LNHDA; CDR2 reads SQIVND (reference sequence). In DNA form, the CDR3 reads TGTGCCAGTAGTATAGGGGTCCCAGGGTCCGGGGAGCTGTTTTTT. It translates to CASSIGVPGSGELFF.

This clone occurred once. The chain combines TRBV27 with TRBJ2-1, with D possibly TRBD2 on 6 matching bases. Trimming pared 0 bases from V and 10 bases from J, leaving 10 bases between. Germline V gene lookup returns CDR1 MNHEY and CDR2 SMNVEV (reference sequence). This CDR3 has 13 residues. The CDR3 spells CASSLSTRGEQFF. CDR3 nucleotides: TGTGCCAGCAGTTTATCGACTCGGGGGGAGCAGTTCTTC.

CDR3 coding DNA: TGTGCCAGCAGAACCGGGACTAGCGGGGGGAATGAGCAGTTCTTC. This gives the protein CASRTGTSGGNEQFF. This chain uses TRBV6-5 with TRBJ2-1; 15 bases line up with TRBD2. In germline, CDR1 is MNHEY, CDR2 SVGAGI. The trim removed 6 bases at V and 7 bases at J, leaving 4 bases unmatched. The CDR3 length is 15 residues.

The CDR3: CASKSNLRSGNTIYF. The CDR3 nucleotides read TGTGCCTCAAAGTCCAATTTACGGTCTGGAAACACCATATATTTT. The J gene is TRBJ1-3, the V gene TRBV10-3; D uncertain. The V end was cut by 11 bases, the J end by 1 base, with 18 bases between. Germline V CDR1 and CDR2: ENHRY, SYGVKD. The CDR3 extends over 15 amino acids.

This chain connects TRBV5-1 to TRBJ2-7, with D tentatively TRBD2 (6 bases). CDR1 and CDR2 (germline): SGHRS, YFSETQ. This CDR3 region has 13 residues. V was cut by 3 bases and J by 2 bases, with 9 bases left in between. DNA for the CDR3: TGCGCCAGCAGCTGGGGGACTGCCTACGAGCAGTACTTC. As protein: CASSWGTAYEQYF.

The chain combines TRBV6-1 with TRBJ2-1; 9 nucleotides align to TRBD2. Germline-derived CDR1 and CDR2 are MNHNS and SASEGT. With V trimmed by 6 bases and J by 6 bases, 9 bases remained unmatched. There are 15 residues in the CDR3. In DNA form, the CDR3 reads TGTGCCAGCAGGCGGGGGGGGCTGAGTCTCAATGAGCAGTTCTTC. This gives the protein CASRRGGLSLNEQFF.

V and J are TRBV7-2 and TRBJ2-1; 11 bases agree with TRBD2. Germline CDR1 SGHTA, CDR2 FQGNSA. The CDR3 runs to 17 residues. The trim removed 0 bases at V and 3 bases at J, leaving 4 bases unmatched. The CDR3 loop is CASSLAKLAGGYNEQFF. CDR3 coding DNA: TGTGCCAGCAGCTTAGCCAAGCTAGCGGGGGGCTACAATGAGCAGTTCTTC.

This chain uses TRBV7-9 with TRBJ2-1, with D unclear. The V end lost 8 bases, the J end lost 6 bases, and 17 bases lay between the germline ends. Germline CDR1 is SEHNR and CDR2 is FQNEAQ (reference sequence). The CDR3 is 14 amino acids. The CDR3, as DNA: TGTGCCAGCGCGAAGAGGTTCCTCTCCAATGAGCAGTTCTTC. Translated, it gives CASAKRFLSNEQFF.

This chain joins TRBV4-2 and TRBJ1-4, with 8 positions matching TRBD1. The V gene's germline CDR1 is LGHNA and CDR2 YNFKEQ. With V trimmed by 6 bases and J by 2 bases, 2 bases remained unmatched. The CDR3 is 14 amino acids. CDR3 DNA: TGTGCCAGCAGACGGACAGGGACTAATGAAAAACTGTTTTTT. Translating gives CASRRTGTNEKLFF.